Listed here are 16 T cell receptor beta chains from one sample, sequenced in a study of control samples from healthy donors and cancer patients. Measured with immunoSEQ multiplex PCR; TCRdb has only the in-frame clones, and not every one. This table holds some 100,000 clones, roughly nine tenths found once. Sequencing was carried out using blood. The receptor set was obtained from a woman aged 45-59 years in good health.

CDR3 nucleotides: TGTGCCAGCAGCCCAACGGGTAACTCATACAATGAGCAGTTCTTC. Its translation is CASSPTGNSYNEQFF. The V gene is TRBV5-4, the J gene TRBJ2-1; no clear D. This CDR3 region has 15 residues. V was trimmed by 4 bases and J by 4 bases, leaving 15 bases between them. In germline, CDR1 is SGHNT, CDR2 YYREEE (reference sequence).

To note about this clone: The junction differs from germline at one of its ends, possibly a read error. The chain employs TRBV6-5 and TRBJ2-1; TRBD2 is a possible D gene (6 bases). Germline values: CDR1 MNHEY, CDR2 SVGAGI. CDR3 size: 12 residues. This chain's CDR3 is CASSTWGDTLLF. CDR3 in DNA: TGTGCCAGCAGTACCTGGGGGGATACGTTGCTCTTC.

The chain combines TRBV2 with TRBJ2-5; tentative D call: TRBD2 (6 bases). V was pared by 6 bases and J by 1 base, with 12 bases between. There are 14 residues in the CDR3. CDR1 is SNHLY, CDR2 FYNNEI, per germline. This chain's CDR3 is CASSPGLPQETQYF. Written as DNA, the CDR3 is TGTGCCAGCAGCCCGGGACTCCCCCAAGAGACCCAGTACTTC.

The chain recombines TRBV7-2 with TRBJ1-4; D is possibly TRBD1 (6 bases). The CDR3 contains 16 residues. Looked up from germline, CDR1 is SGHTA and CDR2 is FQGNSA. V lost 5 bases and J lost 8, with 21 bases in between. CDR3 sequence: CASSPNPAGQNEKLFF. CDR3 coding DNA: TGTGCCAGCAGCCCCAACCCCGCGGGACAAAACGAAAAACTGTTTTTT. Supplemented by reference TRBV7-2 and TRBJ1-4, the full variable domain reads GAGVSQSPSNKVTEKGKDVELRCDPISGHTALYWYRQSLGQGLEFLIYFQGNSAPDKSGLPSDRFSAERTGGSVSTLTIQRTQQEDSAVYLCASSPNPAGQNEKLFFGSGTQLSVL.

This sequence joins TRBV6-4 and TRBJ1-2; TRBD1 matches 7 bases. V shed 0 bases and J 6 bases; nucleotides not matched to a gene: 4. This CDR3 region has 14 residues. CDR1 and CDR2 (germline): MRHNA, SNTAGT. The CDR3, as DNA: TGTGCCAGCAGTGACTCCGGGACAGCCGATGGCTACACCTTC. Protein product: CASSDSGTADGYTF.

V is TRBV13 and J is TRBJ2-1; 13 positions match TRBD2. The CDR3 covers 15 residues. Germline V CDR1 and CDR2: PRHDT, FYEKMQ (reference sequence). V lost 9 bases, J lost 6 bases, and 8 bases stayed unmatched. CDR3 in amino acids: CASTSGRARGNEQFF. CDR3 DNA: TGTGCCAGTACTAGCGGGAGGGCCCGGGGCAATGAGCAGTTCTTC.

V and J are TRBV5-1 and TRBJ2-3; 10 bases match TRBD1. Germline assignment: CDR1 SGHRS and CDR2 YFSETQ. The CDR3 sequence is 16 residues long. The V segment lost 0 bases and the J segment 2 bases; nucleotides outside the gene matches: 3. The CDR3 region has the DNA TGCGCCAGCAGCTTGGAGGGACAGGGGTACACAGATACGCAGTATTTT. The encoded protein is CASSLEGQGYTDTQYF.

V and J are TRBV18 and TRBJ2-1; D gene ambiguous. Germline values: CDR1 KGHSH, CDR2 LQKENI. V dropped 0 bases and J dropped 0 bases, with 15 bases sitting between them. There are 18 residues in the CDR3. The CDR3, as DNA: TGTGCCAGCTCACCACCCAAGGTGGCCGCCAACTCCTACAATGAGCAGTTCTTC. Translating gives CASSPPKVAANSYNEQFF.

The V and J genes are TRBV11-2 and TRBJ2-7; TRBD2 matches 7 bases. The germline CDR1 and CDR2 sequences are SGHAT and FQNNGV. The V segment lost 5 bases and the J segment 3 bases; nucleotides outside the gene matches: 7. The CDR3 is 14 residues long. The CDR3 loop is CASSPLASGYEQYF. The CDR3, as DNA: TGTGCCAGCAGCCCCCTCGCTAGCGGCTACGAGCAGTACTTC.

This chain connects TRBV7-7 to TRBJ2-1; D is possibly TRBD1 or TRBD2 (6 bases each). V lost 8 bases and J 7 bases, leaving 18 bases between the germline ends. Germline V CDR1 and CDR2: SSHAT, FNYEAQ (reference sequence). The CDR3 contains 14 residues. The CDR3 coding sequence is TGTGCCAGCTCCTCAACGGGGGCCGGGAATGAGCAGTTCTTC. This encodes CASSSTGAGNEQFF.

The chain combines TRBV9 with TRBJ2-1, with 7 nucleotides matching TRBD2. The CDR3 has 16 residues. V was clipped by 5 bases and J by 0 bases; unmatched bases: 8. Germline CDR1 reads SGDLS; CDR2 reads YYNGEE. The chain's CDR3 is CASSRGGGSSYNEQFF. In DNA form, the CDR3 reads TGTGCCAGCAGTAGAGGCGGGGGAAGCTCCTACAATGAGCAGTTCTTC.

This clone appeared a single time. This chain uses TRBV14 with TRBJ2-1; D gene uncertain. The CDR3 is 16 amino acids. The germline CDR1 and CDR2 sequences are SGHDN and FVKESK. Deletions cut 1 base from V and 3 bases from J, with 13 bases between. The CDR3 DNA follows: TGTGCCAGCAGCCAAGTGTTTCCGGGTTACTACAATGAGCAGTTCTTC. Protein: CASSQVFPGYYNEQFF.

Remarks on this clone: Mismatch with germline at one junction end may stem from a read error. In DNA, the CDR3 is TGTGCCAGCAGCACCGCCGTAGACAGGGTCGAGAGTGCCTTC. It translates to CASSTAVDRVESAF. The chain recombines TRBV11-2 with TRBJ1-2, with 7 bases lining up with TRBD1. This CDR3 has 14 amino acids. Germline assignment: CDR1 SGHAT and CDR2 FQNNGV. Full variable domain (rest looked up from reference TRBV11-2 and TRBJ1-2): EAGVAQSPRYKIIEKRQSVAFWCNPISGHATLYWYQQILGQGPKLLIQFQNNGVVDDSQLPKDRFSAERLKGVDSTLKIQPAKLEDSAVYLCASSTAVDRVESAFGSGTRLTVV.

Comments on this clone: Germline and junction disagree at one end, which may indicate a read error. V usage is TRBV5-4 and J usage is TRBJ1-2; D uncertain. The CDR3 extends over 13 amino acids. CDR1 and CDR2 (germline): SGHNT, YYREEE (reference sequence). This chain's CDR3 is CAGSLNSNYGYTF. CDR3 nucleotides: TGTGCCGGCAGCTTGAACAGTAACTATGGCTACACCTTC.

V and J are TRBV24-1 and TRBJ2-2; TRBD1 aligns across 9 bases. This CDR3 spans 18 amino acids. V lost 3 bases, J lost 5 bases, and 12 bases stayed unmatched. The germline V gene has CDR1 KGHDR and CDR2 SFDVKD. In nucleotides, the CDR3 is TGTGCCACCAGTGATCATAACAGGGGGCTAGGCGGGACCGGGGAGCTGTTTTTT. Protein product: CATSDHNRGLGGTGELFF.

V gene TRBV27 combines with J gene TRBJ1-4; D is perhaps TRBD1 (6 bases). Germline CDR1 is MNHEY and CDR2 is SMNVEV (reference sequence). The CDR3 is 14 amino acids. The V gene lost 5 bases and the J gene lost 7 bases, with 14 bases spanning the gap. The CDR3 coding sequence is TGTGCCAGCAGTCAACAGGGAGAAGGTGAAAAACTGTTTTTT. Translating it yields CASSQQGEGEKLFF.